This entry is about one TCR beta chain. The length of the CDR3 is 15 residues. Trimming took 4 bases from V and 4 from J; bases not matched to a gene: 8. Looked up from germline, CDR1 is SEHNR and CDR2 is FQNEAQ (reference sequence). This PCR relied on a set of 60 Vbeta primers and 13 Jbeta primers. Some clones are missing from TCRdb's copy, which holds only in-frame ones; the method was immunoSEQ multiplex PCR. The repertoire holds 160,000 or so clones, 60% to 80% seen once, with approximately 6% in the top ten. These data come from a study of cytomegalovirus exposure and HLA in healthy donors. About the study: An early data release held approximately 80 million unique TCRs from HLA-typed donors.

Sequencing was done on a sample of PBMCs. The chain employs TRBV7-9 and TRBJ1-1; 8 nucleotides match TRBD1. The TCR originated in a man in his forties in good health and CMV-seropositive. The CDR3: CASSSRTGMSTEAFF. The DNA of the CDR3 is TGTGCCAGCAGCTCCCGGACAGGGATGAGCACTGAAGCTTTCTTT. Drawing the rest from reference TRBV7-9 and TRBJ1-1, the complete variable domain is DTGVSQNPRHKITKRGQNVTFRCDPISEHNRLYWYRQTLGQGPEFLTYFQNEAQLEKSRLLSDRFSAERPKGSFSTLEIQRTEQGDSAMYLCASSSRTGMSTEAFFGQGTRLTVV.